The next 21 T cell receptor beta chains were all read from a single sample in a study of CD8 T cells in ankylosing spondylitis. General study points: A motif in TCR beta, a set of under 10 highly homologous variants, appeared characteristic of ankylosing spondylitis blood.

Their target antigens are unknown. TCRdb independently ran MiXCR on the 5' RACE reads; one entry per CDR3 protein. Of around 91,000 distinct CDR3 sequences detected, about 8.1% appear once; the ten largest clones hold approximately 30%. What was sequenced was blood, either unsorted or a sorted T cell fraction (not recorded which). These receptors all come from a male donor with ankylosing spondylitis.

The chain links TRBV5-6 to TRBJ2-2; 10 bases match TRBD2. Per the germline V gene, CDR1 is SGHDT and CDR2 is YYEEEE. The junction had 9 bases not matched to a gene; V was cut back by 0 bases and J by 7 bases. The CDR3 contains 17 residues. CDR3 sequence: CASSLAWLAGDDGELFF. The CDR3 nucleotides are TGTGCCAGCAGCTTGGCCTGGCTAGCGGGAGATGACGGGGAGCTGTTTTTT.

This clonotype has at least ten counts. This chain joins TRBV11-1 and TRBJ2-6; 8 bases are a match to TRBD1. V trimming: 6 bases; J trimming: 0 bases; junction bases outside the gene matches: 10. The germline gives CDR1 SGHAT, CDR2 FQDESV (reference sequence). The CDR3 loop spans 18 amino acids. CDR3 sequence reads: CASSPPGQALSGANVLTF. The DNA of the CDR3 is TGTGCCAGCAGTCCGCCGGGACAGGCCCTCTCTGGGGCCAACGTCCTGACTTTC.

This clonotype was observed many times. V and J are TRBV27 and TRBJ2-1; the D gene could be TRBD1 or TRBD2 (7 bases each). This CDR3 has 20 residues. V dropped 6 bases and J dropped 6 bases, with 33 bases sitting between them. Germline CDR1 is MNHEY and CDR2 is SMNVEV (reference sequence). The CDR3 is CASRTFQGGGAGGPSNEQFF. CDR3 nucleotide sequence: TGTGCCAGCAGGACATTTCAGGGGGGAGGGGCAGGGGGGCCCTCCAATGAGCAGTTCTTC.

The chain carries TRBV2 and TRBJ2-2; tentative D call: TRBD2 (7 bases). The germline V and J ends were trimmed by 6 bases and 1 base, with 15 bases remaining between them. The CDR3 consists of 16 residues. Germline loops: CDR1 SNHLY, CDR2 FYNNEI. CDR3 coding DNA: TGTGCCAGCAGGAGCCCGGGGGGCAGGAACACCGGGGAGCTGTTTTTT. Protein sequence: CASRSPGGRNTGELFF. Variable domain in full (rest from reference TRBV2 and TRBJ2-2): EPEVTQTPSHQVTQMGQEVILRCVPISNHLYFYWYRQILGQKVEFLVSFYNNEISEKSEIFDDQFSVERPDGSNFTLKIRSTKLEDSAMYFCASRSPGGRNTGELFFGEGSRLTVL.

This clonotype was recorded a few times. The rearrangement links TRBV5-1 to TRBJ2-2; the D gene is possibly TRBD2 (6 bases). Germline values: CDR1 SGHRS, CDR2 YFSETQ. With 4 bases removed from V and 0 bases from J, the gap between germline ends came to 16 bases. CDR3 length equals 17 residues. CDR3 coding DNA: TGCGCCAGCAGCCTTTTTGGCTGGACTACGAACACCGGGGAGCTGTTTTTT. Its protein product is CASSLFGWTTNTGELFF.

This clonotype was observed a handful of times. The V and J genes are TRBV4-1 and TRBJ2-2; no definite D call. Germline V gives CDR1 MGHRA, CDR2 YSYEKL. V was pared by 4 bases and J by 1 base, with 7 bases between. The CDR3 covers 14 residues. CDR3 loop: CASSPRMNTGELFF. The DNA for the CDR3 is TGCGCCAGCAGCCCGCGGATGAACACCGGGGAGCTGTTTTTT.

The chain has TRBV7-9 and TRBJ2-3, with 10 bases aligning to TRBD2. V was pared by 6 bases and J by 11 bases, with 17 bases of the junction left unmatched. Germline-derived CDR1 and CDR2 are SEHNR and FQNEAQ (reference sequence). The CDR3 is 16 residues long. CDR3 nucleotides: TGTGCCAGCAGTGTCCCTGAAAGCGGGAGGGCTTCGGGGCAGTATTTT. Translated: CASSVPESGRASGQYF.

This rearrangement joins TRBV4-1 to TRBJ2-5; D call uncertain. This CDR3 is built from 13 residues. The V and J ends lost 0 bases and 5 bases respectively, with 7 bases between them. Germline CDR1 is MGHRA and CDR2 is YSYEKL. CDR3 amino acids: CASSQDRSETQYF. DNA for the CDR3: TGCGCCAGCAGCCAAGATAGGTCGGAGACCCAGTACTTC.

This clonotype was detected ten times or more. The rearrangement links TRBV7-9 to TRBJ2-5; the D gene could be TRBD1 or TRBD2 (6 bases each). V was cut by 0 bases and J by 5 bases, with 13 bases left in between. Germline CDR1 and CDR2: SEHNR and FQNEAQ (reference sequence). This CDR3 has 15 residues. The CDR3 spells CASSLAWGAEETQYF. In nucleotides, the CDR3 is TGTGCCAGCAGCTTAGCTTGGGGGGCGGAGGAGACCCAGTACTTC.

As DNA, the CDR3 is TGCGCCAGCAGCTTGGCTGGGGGAGGATACGAGCAGTACGTC. Translated, it gives CASSLAGGGYEQYV. V gene TRBV5-1 combines with J gene TRBJ2-7, with D possibly matching TRBD2 (6 bases). V was trimmed by 0 bases and J by 4 bases, leaving 11 bases between them. The CDR3 consists of 14 residues. Germline CDR1 SGHRS, CDR2 YFSETQ.

This clonotype occurred many times. The chain uses TRBV12-3 or TRBV12-4 and TRBJ2-1, with D hard to call. The CDR3 has 14 residues. V gave up 7 bases and J gave up 0 bases, with 10 bases separating them. The DNA of the CDR3 is TGTGCCAGCACCCTGTGGGCCTCCTACAATGAGCAGTTCTTC. Its protein product is CASTLWASYNEQFF.

This clonotype was counted between two and nine times. At one of its ends the junction is not consistent with the germline gene, which may arise from a read error. The chain combines TRBV6-5 with TRBJ2-1, with TRBD2 matching over 7 bases. Germline loops: CDR1 MNHEY, CDR2 SVGAGI. This CDR3 comprises 11 residues. This chain's CDR3 is CASSYGTTNVF. The CDR3 DNA is TGTGCCAGCAGTTACGGGACTACCAATGTCTTC.

Ten or more counts support this clonotype. This sequence joins TRBV12-3 or TRBV12-4 and TRBJ2-2; a possible D gene is TRBD2 (5 bases). V dropped 7 bases and J dropped 6 bases, with 15 bases sitting between them. The CDR3 sequence is 14 residues long. CDR3 residues: CASTHPEAAGELFF. The CDR3 DNA is TGTGCCAGCACCCACCCCGAAGCGGCCGGGGAGCTGTTTTTT.

Ten or more counts support this clonotype. The chain uses TRBV29-1 and TRBJ2-2; D unclear. Trimming removed 5 bases from V and 6 bases from J, with 13 bases in between. The CDR3 totals 13 residues. Germline CDR1 is SQVTM and CDR2 is ANQGSEA. The CDR3 sequence: CSVYGVGAGELFF. The CDR3 nucleotides are TGCAGCGTTTATGGGGTCGGCGCCGGGGAGCTGTTTTTT.

V is TRBV7-9 and J is TRBJ2-7; 9 bases fit TRBD1. After removal of 5 bases from V and 0 bases from J, the junction contained 8 bases not matched to a gene. The CDR3 is made up of 16 amino acids. The germline CDR1 and CDR2 sequences are SEHNR and FQNEAQ (reference sequence). CDR3 coding DNA: TGTGCCAGCAGCCCGGAAGGGACAGGGAGCTCCTACGAGCAGTACGTC. Protein: CASSPEGTGSSYEQYV.

This clonotype was found many times. V usage is TRBV15 and J usage is TRBJ1-6; no clear D gene. V lost 5 bases to trimming and J lost 7 bases, with 18 bases between them. CDR3 length: 16 amino acids. Germline lookup yields CDR1 LNHNV and CDR2 YYDKDF (reference sequence). This CDR3 reads CATSEASSLSNSPLHF. The DNA of the CDR3 is TGTGCCACCAGCGAGGCGAGCTCCCTATCGAATTCACCCCTCCACTTT.

This clonotype was picked up many times. This chain connects TRBV9 to TRBJ2-5; D may be TRBD2 (6 bases). CDR1 is SGDLS, CDR2 YYNGEE, per germline. The CDR3 has 15 amino acids. V was cut by 4 bases and J by 3 bases, with 16 bases left in between. In nucleotides, the CDR3 is TGTGCCAGCAGCCTCGGGACTTCGGTAAAAGAGACCCAGTACTTC. As protein: CASSLGTSVKETQYF.

This clonotype was counted a few times. The gene calls are TRBV12-3 or TRBV12-4 and TRBJ1-4, with TRBD1 matching 7 bases. Losses at the gene ends were 6 bases for V and 8 bases for J; bases not matched to a gene: 15. CDR3 length: 16 residues. In nucleotides, the CDR3 is TGTGCCAGCAGGCCAGCCACAGGGGAAGTAGAAGAAAAACTGTTTTTT. This gives the protein CASRPATGEVEEKLFF.

The chain links TRBV6-4 to TRBJ2-1, with 8 positions matching TRBD2. Germline lookup yields CDR1 MRHNA and CDR2 SNTAGT. V lost 6 bases to trimming and J lost 3 bases; unmatched junction nucleotides: 7. The CDR3 loop spans 15 amino acids. In DNA form, the CDR3 reads TGTGCCAGCAGCCCCGGGGGGGGGAGCTACAATGAGCAGTTCTTC. It yields the protein CASSPGGGSYNEQFF.

This clonotype was recorded a few times. The chain recombines TRBV4-1 with TRBJ1-1; D may be TRBD1 (6 bases). The CDR3 runs to 13 residues. The V end was cut by 8 bases, the J end by 4 bases, with 14 bases between. CDR1 and CDR2 (germline): MGHRA, YSYEKL. CDR3 coding DNA: TGCGCCAGCCAAGGGAGCAGGGGCACTGAAGCTTTCTTT. The encoded protein is CASQGSRGTEAFF.

The chain recombines TRBV7-9 with TRBJ2-2; TRBD2 agrees at 10 bases. V gave up 6 bases and J gave up 5 bases; unmatched junction bases: 3. Germline V gives CDR1 SEHNR, CDR2 FQNEAQ (reference sequence). This CDR3 region has 14 residues. CDR3 sequence (DNA): TGTGCCAGCAGGGCGACTAGCGGGACCGGGGAGCTGTTTTTT. This sequence encodes CASRATSGTGELFF.